These 10 T cell receptor beta chains originate from one sample sequenced in a study of blood T cell repertoires in COVID-19. The protocol was immunoSEQ multiplex PCR, while the TCRdb copy is restricted to in-frame clones and leaves out a portion. The sample holds roughly 150,000 clones; 70% to 90% are singletons and the top ten take about 4.7%. Sequencing input: peripheral blood. The origin of the receptors is a human donor in a cohort sampled during active COVID-19.

This clone has only a few counts. The chain links TRBV23-1 to TRBJ2-6; 7 nucleotides line up with TRBD1. TRBV23-1 falls under the ORF class, with uncertain function. CDR3 length equals 20 residues. V gave up 0 bases and J gave up 0 bases; unmatched junction bases: 11. CDR3 protein: CASSQSSGQGQSSGANVLTF. CDR3 in DNA: TGCGCCAGCAGTCAATCCTCGGGGCAGGGACAGAGCTCTGGGGCCAACGTCCTGACTTTC.

The chain couples TRBV7-9 to TRBJ2-1, with TRBD2 matching 12 bases. Losses at the gene ends were 2 bases for V and 9 bases for J; bases not matched to a gene: 2. This CDR3 has 14 residues. CDR1 is SEHNR, CDR2 FQNEAQ, per germline (reference sequence). CDR3 DNA sequence: TGTGCCAGCAGCTTATCACTAGCGGGGGGTGAGCAGTTCTTC. As protein: CASSLSLAGGEQFF.

This rearrangement joins TRBV27 to TRBJ2-5, with TRBD2 as a possible D gene (6 bases). Trimming took off 8 bases at V and 5 bases at J, with 12 bases between the two ends. The CDR3 is 12 residues long. Germline values: CDR1 MNHEY, CDR2 SMNVEV (reference sequence). The CDR3 DNA reads as TGTGCCAGCGGGTGGGGGAGGGAGACCCAGTACTTC. Encoded protein: CASGWGRETQYF.

V and J are TRBV24-1 and TRBJ2-3; 10 positions match TRBD2. The CDR3 runs to 18 residues. The germline CDR1 and CDR2 sequences are KGHDR and SFDVKD. V lost 0 bases to trimming and J lost 4 bases; unmatched junction nucleotides: 9. DNA for the CDR3: TGTGCCACCAGTGATTTGGTACCCGAGCGGGGGGGCTCAGATACGCAGTATTTT. Its translation: CATSDLVPERGGSDTQYF.

The count of this clone is one. CDR3 sequence: CASSLPRSTGSEKLFF. DNA for the CDR3: TGTGCCAGCAGTTTACCTAGATCGACAGGGAGTGAAAAACTGTTTTTT. The J gene is TRBJ1-4, the V gene TRBV28, with TRBD1 identical over 7 bases. Per germline, CDR1 MDHEN and CDR2 SYDVKM. The ends lost 2 bases at V and 7 bases at J; junction bases unmatched: 10. This CDR3 comprises 16 residues.

V is TRBV7-2 and J is TRBJ2-7; 7 bases match TRBD1. The CDR3 extends over 16 amino acids. Germline loops: CDR1 SGHTA, CDR2 FQGNSA. The ends lost 2 bases at V and 2 bases at J; junction bases unmatched: 9. The CDR3 here is CASSLSFGQGAYEQYF. The CDR3, as DNA: TGTGCCAGCAGCTTATCTTTCGGGCAGGGGGCCTACGAGCAGTACTTC.

The chain is built from TRBV7-2 and TRBJ2-5; D might be TRBD2 (7 bases). The germline CDR1 and CDR2 sequences are SGHTA and FQGNSA. The CDR3 length is 14 residues. Deletions cut 4 bases from V and 2 bases from J, with 11 bases between. The CDR3: CASSSEGGQETQYF. The CDR3 coding sequence is TGTGCCAGCAGCTCCGAGGGGGGGCAAGAGACCCAGTACTTC.

The genes are TRBV9 and TRBJ2-5; D possibly corresponds to TRBD2 (5 bases). The CDR3 is made up of 16 amino acids. Germline CDR1 SGDLS, CDR2 YYNGEE. The V gene lost 3 bases and the J gene lost 3 bases, with 18 bases spanning the gap. CDR3 protein: CASSEGRRVGEETQYF. The CDR3 DNA is TGTGCCAGCAGCGAGGGCAGGCGTGTGGGAGAAGAGACCCAGTACTTC. Full variable domain (missing parts from reference TRBV9 and TRBJ2-5): DSGVTQTPKHLITATGQRVTLRCSPRSGDLSVYWYQQSLDQGLQFLIQYYNGEERAKGNILERFSAQQFPDLHSELNLSSLELGDSALYFCASSEGRRVGEETQYFGPGTRLLVL.

The J gene is TRBJ2-2, the V gene TRBV5-4; 16 bases match TRBD2. The CDR3 runs 17 residues. Per the germline V gene, CDR1 is SGHNT and CDR2 is YYREEE (reference sequence). V lost 4 bases, J lost 7 bases, and 7 bases stayed unmatched. The CDR3 DNA is TGTGCCAGCAGCATCCTGGGACTAGCGGGAGGGCGCGGGGAGCTGTTTTTT. The encoded protein is CASSILGLAGGRGELFF.

The rearrangement uses TRBV6-2 or TRBV6-3 and TRBJ2-7; the match to TRBD2 covers 7 bases. V lost 2 bases, J lost 2 bases, and 3 bases stayed unmatched. The CDR3 sequence is 14 residues long. Germline CDR1 and CDR2: MNHEY and SVGEGT. The chain's CDR3 is CASSYGTKAYEQYF. CDR3 bases: TGTGCCAGCAGTTACGGGACTAAAGCCTACGAGCAGTACTTC.